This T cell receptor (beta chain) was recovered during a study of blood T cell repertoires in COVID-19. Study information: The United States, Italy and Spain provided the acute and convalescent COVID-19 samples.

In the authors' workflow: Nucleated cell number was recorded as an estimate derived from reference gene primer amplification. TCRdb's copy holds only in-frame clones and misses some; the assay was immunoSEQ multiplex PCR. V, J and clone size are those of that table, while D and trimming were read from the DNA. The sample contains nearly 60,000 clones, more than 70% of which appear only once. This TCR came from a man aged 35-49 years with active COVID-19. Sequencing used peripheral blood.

CDR3 DNA sequence: TGTGCCAGCAGCTTAACGAGGGTCGGAGGAGAGCCCCCCTACGAGCAGTACTTC. Amino acid sequence: CASSLTRVGGEPPYEQYF. V usage is TRBV7-3 and J usage is TRBJ2-7, with D possibly TRBD2 on 5 matching bases. V was shortened by 0 bases and J by 2 bases, with 20 bases between the two germline ends. Germline CDR1 reads SGHTA; CDR2 reads FQGTGA. This CDR3 comprises 18 residues.